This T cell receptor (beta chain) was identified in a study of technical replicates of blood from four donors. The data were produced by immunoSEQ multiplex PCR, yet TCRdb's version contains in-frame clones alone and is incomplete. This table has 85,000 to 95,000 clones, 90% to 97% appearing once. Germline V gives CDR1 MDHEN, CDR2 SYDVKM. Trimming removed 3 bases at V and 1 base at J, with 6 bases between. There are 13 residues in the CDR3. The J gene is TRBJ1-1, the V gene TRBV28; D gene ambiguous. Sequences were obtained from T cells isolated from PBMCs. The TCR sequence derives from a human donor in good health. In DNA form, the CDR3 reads TGTGCCAGCAGTTTTTCGGGGAACACTGAAGCTTTCTTT. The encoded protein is CASSFSGNTEAFF.